This T cell receptor beta chain originates from a study of metastatic and nonmetastatic thyroid tumors. The overall study: Repertoires from blood and tumor or nodule tissue of malignant and benign thyroid patients were compared.

Thyroid surgery was preceded by no treatment in any patient. This clone appeared many times. The germline V gene encodes CDR1 KGHSH and CDR2 LQKENI. The CDR3 has 15 amino acids. Trimming cost V 2 bases and J 4 bases, with 14 bases left between them. Original data processing: A distant-metastasis classifier for papillary thyroid cancer was built using CDR3 differences across clinicopathological groups. TCRdb reprocessed the PCR reads using MiXCR. In this record, the V and J calls reflect TCRdb's handling and not the investigators' own analysis. The profile shows 75,000 to 95,000 clones, 12% of them singletons.

J is TRBJ2-5 and V is TRBV18; perhaps TRBD1 as D (7 bases). The specimen sequenced was blood. The clonotype was recovered from a female donor with papillary thyroid cancer or a benign thyroid nodule (not recorded which). Some clones in this sample may be carry-over from other donors' samples. This CDR3 is CASSPFNRGGETQYF. The CDR3 DNA reads as TGTGCCAGCTCACCATTTAACAGGGGAGGAGAGACCCAGTACTTC.